This T cell receptor beta chain was recovered during a study of graft-versus-host responses after intestinal transplantation. Measured with immunoSEQ multiplex PCR; TCRdb has only the in-frame clones, and not every one. Counted here are 80,000 to 100,000 clones, roughly 90% occurring once; the ten biggest clones make up 0.15% to 0.2%. Of note for this clone: Antigen: not known.

The germline V gene has CDR1 SGHVS and CDR2 FNYEAQ. The CDR3 runs 16 residues. Trimming removed 3 bases at V and 2 bases at J, with 14 bases between. V is TRBV7-6 and J is TRBJ1-3; D is undetermined. The TCR was taken from a human donor who received an intestinal transplant. Specimen: unstimulated CD4+ T cells sorted from spleen or lymph node cells, collected before intestinal transplant. CDR3 coding DNA: TGTGCCAGCAGCTTGCGAGACCCAGGTCCTGGAAACACCATATATTTT. This encodes CASSLRDPGPGNTIYF.